Listed below are T cell receptor beta chains from one sample, sequenced in a study of cytomegalovirus exposure and HLA in healthy donors. This table comes from immunoSEQ multiplex PCR, and its TCRdb copy is limited to in-frame clones, with some not included. This table holds over 120,000 clones, 77% found once. Sequenced material: PBMCs. These receptors were collected from a male donor in good health and CMV-seronegative. Both conserved end residues are part of each CDR3. The D gene is left open where the match is weak. Expanded clones are given a class, and other clones once, few, many or no size at all.

>NA|NA|TRBJ2-6|15|TRBV5-5
TGTGCCAGCAGCCGCCTGGGCTCAGGGGCCAACGTCCTGACTTTC
CASSRLGSGANVLTF
>NA|NA|TRBJ2-3|19|TRBV11-3
TGTGCCAGCAGCTTAGGAGGGGGCCTAGCGAGAGGTTACACAGATACGCAGTATTTT
CASSLGGGLARGYTDTQYF
>NA|NA|TRBJ2-5|12|TRBV7-6
TGTGCCAGCAGCTTAGGATCAAAGCCCCAGTACTTC
CASSLGSKPQYF
>NA|NA|TRBJ2-2|18|TRBV7-6
TGTGCCAGCAGCCACTCCTTTGGGGGGGGCCCCTTGGCCGGGGAGCTGTTTTTT
CASSHSFGGGPLAGELFF
>TRBD2|NA|TRBJ2-1|15|TRBV9
TGTGCCAGCAGTATAGCGGGAACGTCCTACAATGAGCAGTTCTTC
CASSIAGTSYNEQFF
>NA|NA|TRBJ1-3|16|TRBV27
TGTGCCAGCAGCCGGTGGGGGGGAAACTCTGGAAACACCATATATTTT
CASSRWGGNSGNTIYF
>NA|NA|TRBJ1-5|16|TRBV5-5
TGTGCCAGCAGCACTCTGGCGGGAATTAGCAATCAGCCCCAGCATTTT
CASSTLAGISNQPQHF
>NA|NA|TRBJ1-5|17|TRBV11-2
TGTGCCAGCAGCTTAGATCCGACAGAATATAGCAATCAGCCCCAGCATTTT
CASSLDPTEYSNQPQHF
>NA|NA|TRBJ2-3|18|TRBV11-2
TGTGCCAGCAGTCTAGAACCCCCCCCTATCACCTCCACAGATACGCAGTATTTT
CASSLEPPPITSTDTQYF
>TRBD1|NA|TRBJ1-4|15|TRBV7-9
TGTGCCAGCAGCCACCGACAGGGAGGAGGTGAAAAACTGTTTTTT
CASSHRQGGGEKLFF
>TRBD2|once|TRBJ2-7|17|TRBV5-1
TGCGCCAGCAGTCAGCCGAATAGCGGGGGGTACTCCTACGAGCAGTACTTC
CASSQPNSGGYSYEQYF
>NA|NA|TRBJ2-6|17|TRBV28
TGTGCCAGCAGTTTCGGAACAGGCCGATCTGGGGCCAACGTCCTGACTTTC
CASSFGTGRSGANVLTF
>TRBD1|NA|TRBJ1-3|14|TRBV10-2
TGCGCCAGCAGCCAGACAGGGGCTGGAAACACCATATATTTT
CASSQTGAGNTIYF
>TRBD2|NA|TRBJ2-2|16|TRBV9
TGTGCCAGCAGCGTCCGTATAGCGGGAGGCACCGGGGAGCTGTTTTTT
CASSVRIAGGTGELFF
>NA|NA|TRBJ1-4|15|TRBV7-9
TGTGCCAGTTCGATGTACGGGTCAACTAATGAAAAACTGTTTTTT
CASSMYGSTNEKLFF
>TRBD2|NA|TRBJ2-1|16|TRBV7-2
TGTGCCAGCACCCCCCCACGACTAGCGGGAGTCGTTGAGCAGTTCTTC
CASTPPRLAGVVEQFF
>TRBD2|NA|TRBJ2-1|14|TRBV5-1
TGCGCCAGCAGCTGGACTAGCGGGGGGGGTTTGCAGTTCTTC
CASSWTSGGGLQFF
>TRBD2|NA|TRBJ2-1|14|TRBV2
TGTGCCAGCAAGCGCGGGAGACCTTACAATGAGCAGTTCTTC
CASKRGRPYNEQFF
>TRBD1|NA|TRBJ1-1|14|TRBV18
TGTGCCAGCCTCCGGGACAGCCTCTCCACTGAAGCTTTCTTT
CASLRDSLSTEAFF
>TRBD2|NA|TRBJ2-1|15|TRBV19
TGTGCCAGTAGTATAGCGGGAGGCTCCTACAATGAGCAGTTCTTC
CASSIAGGSYNEQFF
>TRBD1|NA|TRBJ1-5|14|TRBV6-5
TGTGCCAGCAGCTATGACAGGGGTGAACAGCCCCAGCATTTT
CASSYDRGEQPQHF
>TRBD1|NA|TRBJ2-2|15|TRBV11-3
TGTGCCAGCAGCTTAGCAGCAGGGGGCGGCGGGGAGCTGTTTTTT
CASSLAAGGGGELFF
>TRBD1|NA|TRBJ2-5|13|TRBV5-1
TGCGCCAGCAGCCGGGACAGTCAAGAGACCCAGTACTTC
CASSRDSQETQYF
>TRBD1|NA|TRBJ2-3|16|TRBV11-2
TGTGCCAGCAGCTCTGGGACAGGGGTAGGCACAGATACGCAGTATTTT
CASSSGTGVGTDTQYF
>TRBD1|NA|TRBJ1-4|14|TRBV30
TGTGCCTGGATTGGACAGGGGAATCCTGAAAAACTGTTTTTT
CAWIGQGNPEKLFF
>NA|NA|TRBJ1-5|17|TRBV7-6
TGTGCCAGCAGCTTAGAGGCCTACAGGGAGACGAGTCAGCCCCAGCATTTT
CASSLEAYRETSQPQHF
>TRBD2|NA|TRBJ2-1|15|TRBV18
TGTGCCAGCTCACCCAGCGCCGGGGGGGCGAGAGAGCAGTTCTTC
CASSPSAGGAREQFF
>NA|once|TRBJ1-6|14|TRBV7-9
TGTGCCAGCACCATAGTGAATTCGAATTCACCCCTCCACTTT
CASTIVNSNSPLHF
>TRBD2|NA|TRBJ2-3|18|TRBV4-1
TGCGCCAGCAGCCGCGGACTAGCGGGGGGGCGGCGCACAGATACGCAGTATTTT
CASSRGLAGGRRTDTQYF
>NA|NA|TRBJ1-4|15|TRBV7-3
TGTGCCAGCAGCCCCACAGGGCTACCTAATGAAAAACTGTTTTTT
CASSPTGLPNEKLFF
>NA|NA|TRBJ2-7|12|TRBV30
TGTGCCTGGGGGAGGGGGGCATACGAGCAGTACTTC
CAWGRGAYEQYF
>TRBD1|NA|TRBJ1-2|15|TRBV12-5
TGTGCTAGTGGTGGAGGGACAGGATCTAACTATGGCTACACCTTC
CASGGGTGSNYGYTF
>TRBD2|NA|TRBJ2-5|16|TRBV9
TGTGCCAGCAGCAGAACTGCGGGGCGGGGGGAAGAGACCCAGTACTTC
CASSRTAGRGEETQYF
>TRBD1|NA|TRBJ1-5|16|TRBV27
TGTGCCAGCAGTTCACGACAGGGGGCTGGCAATCAGCCCCAGCATTTT
CASSSRQGAGNQPQHF
>TRBD1|NA|TRBJ1-2|15|TRBV30
TGTGCCTGGAGCGGACGAGGACAGGAGCTCTATGGCTACACCTTC
CAWSGRGQELYGYTF
>NA|NA|TRBJ2-7|11|TRBV28
TGTGCCAGCAGTCTTAGATTCGAGCAGTACTTC
CASSLRFEQYF
>TRBD2|NA|TRBJ2-1|16|TRBV5-1
TGCGCCAGCAGTCCTCCAGCGGGAGTGGGTTGGAATGAGCAGTTCTTC
CASSPPAGVGWNEQFF
>NA|NA|TRBJ2-3|13|TRBV2
TGTGCCAGCAGTGAAGGAGTACGTGATACGCAGTATTTT
CASSEGVRDTQYF
>NA|few|TRBJ1-5|13|TRBV19
TGTGCCAGTAGTAGACCCACGGAGCAGCCCCAGCATTTT
CASSRPTEQPQHF
>TRBD1|NA|TRBJ1-2|15|TRBV11-1
TGTGCCAGCAGCCCTGGACAGGGGGGCAACTATGGCTACACCTTC
CASSPGQGGNYGYTF
>NA|NA|TRBJ1-1|13|TRBV4-2
TGTGCCAGCAGCCCTAGGGGGAGACCTGAAGCTTTCTTT
CASSPRGRPEAFF
>TRBD1|NA|TRBJ1-1|16|TRBV10-3
TGTGCCATCAGAAACGACAGGGGAGGGGTGAACACTGAAGCTTTCTTT
CAIRNDRGGVNTEAFF
>NA|NA|TRBJ1-1|15|TRBV7-2
TGTGCCAGCAGCTTAGTTGGGCAGCAGAACACTGAAGCTTTCTTT
CASSLVGQQNTEAFF
>TRBD1|NA|TRBJ2-1|15|TRBV4-1
TGCGCCAGCAGCCAAGATAGAGGACAGGGGAATGAGCAGTTCTTC
CASSQDRGQGNEQFF
>TRBD1|NA|TRBJ2-3|15|TRBV5-1
TGCGCCAGCAGCCCCGGACAGGCCGCCACAGATACGCAGTATTTT
CASSPGQAATDTQYF
>NA|NA|TRBJ2-1|14|TRBV7-9
TGTTCCAGCAGCTCCGGGACAACTGGCCATGAGCAGTTCTTC
CSSSSGTTGHEQFF
>TRBD1|NA|TRBJ2-7|16|TRBV27
TGTGCCAGCATGTCCCTCCCCGGGACAGGGGATATAGGGCAGTACTTC
CASMSLPGTGDIGQYF
>NA|NA|TRBJ1-1|15|TRBV19
TGTGCCAGTAGTTGGATTCTCGGGGGGAGGACTGAAGCTTTCTTT
CASSWILGGRTEAFF
>NA|NA|TRBJ2-7|16|TRBV10-3
TGTGCCATCAGTGAGGGACCAGGGCCCCAATCCTACGAGCAGTACTTC
CAISEGPGPQSYEQYF